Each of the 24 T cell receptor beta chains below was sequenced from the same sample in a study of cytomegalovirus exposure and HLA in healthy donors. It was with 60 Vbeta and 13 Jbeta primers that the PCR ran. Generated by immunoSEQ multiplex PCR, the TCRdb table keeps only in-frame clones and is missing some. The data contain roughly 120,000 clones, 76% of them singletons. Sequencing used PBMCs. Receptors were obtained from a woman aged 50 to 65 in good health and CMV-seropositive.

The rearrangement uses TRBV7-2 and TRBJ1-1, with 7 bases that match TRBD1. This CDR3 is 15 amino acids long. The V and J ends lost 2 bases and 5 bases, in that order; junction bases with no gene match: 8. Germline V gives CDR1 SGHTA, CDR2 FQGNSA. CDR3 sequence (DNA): TGTGCCAGCAGCTTATTTTTAGGGGGCGCGACTGAAGCTTTCTTT. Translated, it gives CASSLFLGGATEAFF.

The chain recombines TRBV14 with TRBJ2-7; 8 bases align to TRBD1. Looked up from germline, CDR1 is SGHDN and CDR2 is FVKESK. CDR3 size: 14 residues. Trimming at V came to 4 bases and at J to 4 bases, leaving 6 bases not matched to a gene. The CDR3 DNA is TGTGCCAGCAGCCCCCGGGACAGGTGGTACGAGCAGTACTTC. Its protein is CASSPRDRWYEQYF.

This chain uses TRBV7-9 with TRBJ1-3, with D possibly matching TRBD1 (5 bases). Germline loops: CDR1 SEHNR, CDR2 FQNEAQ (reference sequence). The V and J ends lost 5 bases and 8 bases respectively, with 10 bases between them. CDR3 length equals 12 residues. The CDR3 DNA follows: TGTGCCAGCAGCCAAATAGGGGACACCATATATTTT. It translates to CASSQIGDTIYF.

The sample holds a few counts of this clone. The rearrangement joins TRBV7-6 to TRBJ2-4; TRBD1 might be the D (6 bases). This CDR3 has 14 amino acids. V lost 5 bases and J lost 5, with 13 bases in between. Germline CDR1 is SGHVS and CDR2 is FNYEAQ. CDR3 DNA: TGTGCCAGCAGCCGAGGGGGAGTGGAAAACATTCAGTACTTC. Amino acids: CASSRGGVENIQYF.

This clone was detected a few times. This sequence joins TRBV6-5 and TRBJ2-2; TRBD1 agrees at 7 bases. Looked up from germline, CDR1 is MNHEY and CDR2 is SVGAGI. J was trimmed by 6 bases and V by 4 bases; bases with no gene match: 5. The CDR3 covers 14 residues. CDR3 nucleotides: TGTGCCAGCAGTTCAGGGGGTGGATCCGGGGAGCTGTTTTTT. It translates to CASSSGGGSGELFF.

The CDR3 DNA sequence: TGTGCTAGCCGGGACAGGGGCTACGAGCAGTACTTC. Protein: CASRDRGYEQYF. The V gene is TRBV12-5, the J gene TRBJ2-7; 10 bases are a match to TRBD1. The CDR3 has 12 amino acids. Germline loops: CDR1 LGHNT, CDR2 FRNRAP. J gave up 3 bases and V 9 bases, and 2 bases lay outside the gene matches.

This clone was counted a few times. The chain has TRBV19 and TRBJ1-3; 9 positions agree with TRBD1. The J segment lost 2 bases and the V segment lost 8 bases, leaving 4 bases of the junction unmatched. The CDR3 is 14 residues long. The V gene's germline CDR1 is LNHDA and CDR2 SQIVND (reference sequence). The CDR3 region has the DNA TGTGCCAGTGATACAGGGGGCACTGGAAACACCATATATTTT. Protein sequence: CASDTGGTGNTIYF.

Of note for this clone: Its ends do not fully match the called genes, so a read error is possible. The CDR3 protein is CASSLRRGRFLGGANGLTF. In nucleotides, the CDR3 is TGTGCCAGCAGCTTGCGGAGGGGGCGGTTTTTAGGTGGGGCCAACGGCCTGACTTTC. This chain links TRBV5-4 with TRBJ2-6; weak D call: TRBD1 (7 bases). Germline V lookup: CDR1 SGHNT, CDR2 YYREEE (reference sequence). The CDR3 spans 19 residues. Combining the CDR3 with reference TRBV5-4 and TRBJ2-6 gives the whole variable domain ETGVTQSPTHLIKTRGQQVTLRCSSQSGHNTVSWYQQALGQGPQFIFQYYREEENGRGNFPPRFSGLQFPNYSSELNVNALELDDSALYLCASSLRRGRFLGGANGLTFGAGSRLTVL.

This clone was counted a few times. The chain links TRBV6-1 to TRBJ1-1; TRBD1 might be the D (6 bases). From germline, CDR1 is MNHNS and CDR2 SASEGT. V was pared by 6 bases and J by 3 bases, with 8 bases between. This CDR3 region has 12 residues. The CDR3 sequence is CASRQGDTEAFF. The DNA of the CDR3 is TGTGCCAGCAGACAGGGAGACACTGAAGCTTTCTTT.

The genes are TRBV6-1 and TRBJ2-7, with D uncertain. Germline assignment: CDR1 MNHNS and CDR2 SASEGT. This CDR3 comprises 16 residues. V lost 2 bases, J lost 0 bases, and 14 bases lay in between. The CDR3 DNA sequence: TGTGCCAGCAGTGAACTCTTTAGACGGGTCTCCTACGAGCAGTACTTC. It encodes CASSELFRRVSYEQYF.

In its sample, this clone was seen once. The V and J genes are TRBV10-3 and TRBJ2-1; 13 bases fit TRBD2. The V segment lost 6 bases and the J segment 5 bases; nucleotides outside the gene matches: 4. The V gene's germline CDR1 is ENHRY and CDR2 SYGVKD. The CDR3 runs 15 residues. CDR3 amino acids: CAIRGTSGDHNEQFF. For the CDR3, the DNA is TGTGCCATCAGAGGGACTAGCGGGGATCACAATGAGCAGTTCTTC.

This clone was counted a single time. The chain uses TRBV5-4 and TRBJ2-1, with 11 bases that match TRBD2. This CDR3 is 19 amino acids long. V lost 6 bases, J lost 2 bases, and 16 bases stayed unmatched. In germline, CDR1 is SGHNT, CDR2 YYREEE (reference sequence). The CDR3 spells CASTDRLLSGRGAYNEQFF. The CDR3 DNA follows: TGTGCCAGCACCGACCGCCTACTTAGCGGGAGGGGGGCCTACAATGAGCAGTTCTTC.

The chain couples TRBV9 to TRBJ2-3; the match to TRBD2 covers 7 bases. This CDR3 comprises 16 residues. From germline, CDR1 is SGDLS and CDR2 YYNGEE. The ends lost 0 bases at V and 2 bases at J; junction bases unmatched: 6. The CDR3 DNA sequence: TGTGCCAGCAGCGTAGGAATCAGCGGGACCACAGATACGCAGTATTTT. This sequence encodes CASSVGISGTTDTQYF.

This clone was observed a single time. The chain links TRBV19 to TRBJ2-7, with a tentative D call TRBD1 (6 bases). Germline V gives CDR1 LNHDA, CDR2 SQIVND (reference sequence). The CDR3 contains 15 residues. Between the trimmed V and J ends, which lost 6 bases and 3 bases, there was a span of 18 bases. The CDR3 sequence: CASSPFRGTIYEQYF. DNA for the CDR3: TGTGCCAGTAGCCCCTTCAGGGGTACGATCTACGAGCAGTACTTC.

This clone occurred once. CDR3 DNA: TGTGCCAGCACCACTTCCCCCTTAGCGGTTTCCTCCTACGAGCAGTACTTC. Protein product: CASTTSPLAVSSYEQYF. The chain joins TRBV2 to TRBJ2-7; D is possibly TRBD2 (6 bases). V was cut by 7 bases and J by 0 bases, with 22 bases left in between. The CDR3 has 17 residues. The germline V gene has CDR1 SNHLY and CDR2 FYNNEI. The whole variable domain, remainder taken from reference TRBV2 and TRBJ2-7, is EPEVTQTPSHQVTQMGQEVILRCVPISNHLYFYWYRQILGQKVEFLVSFYNNEISEKSEIFDDQFSVERPDGSNFTLKIRSTKLEDSAMYFCASTTSPLAVSSYEQYFGPGTRLTVT.

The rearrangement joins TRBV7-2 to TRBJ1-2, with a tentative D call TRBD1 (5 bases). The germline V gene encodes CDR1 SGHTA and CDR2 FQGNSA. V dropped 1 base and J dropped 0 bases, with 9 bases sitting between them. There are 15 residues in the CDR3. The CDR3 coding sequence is TGTGCCAGCAGCTTAGACAGGACCTCTAACTATGGCTACACCTTC. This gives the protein CASSLDRTSNYGYTF.

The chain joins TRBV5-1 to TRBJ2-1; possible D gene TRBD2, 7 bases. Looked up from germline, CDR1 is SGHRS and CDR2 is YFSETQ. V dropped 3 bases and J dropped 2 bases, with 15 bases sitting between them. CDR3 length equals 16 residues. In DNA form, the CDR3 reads TGCGCCAGCAGCTCCTCGGGGGGCTCCCCCTACAATGAGCAGTTCTTC. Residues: CASSSSGGSPYNEQFF.

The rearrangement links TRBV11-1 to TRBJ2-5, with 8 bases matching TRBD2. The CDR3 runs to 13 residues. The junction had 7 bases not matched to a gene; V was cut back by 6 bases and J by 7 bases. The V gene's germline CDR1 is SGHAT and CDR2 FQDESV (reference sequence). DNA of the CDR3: TGTGCCAGCAGGAGCACCCGGGAGGGGACCCAGTACTTC. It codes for CASRSTREGTQYF.

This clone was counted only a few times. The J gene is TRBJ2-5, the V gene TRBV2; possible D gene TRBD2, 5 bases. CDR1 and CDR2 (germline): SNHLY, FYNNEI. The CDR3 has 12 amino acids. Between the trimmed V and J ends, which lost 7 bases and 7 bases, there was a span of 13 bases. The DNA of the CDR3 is TGTGCCAGCATCCAGGACCGGGGGACCCAGTACTTC. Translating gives CASIQDRGTQYF.

The CDR3 nucleotides read TGCAGCGTTCAACCCGGGACAGGGGGTGCGGGAGCTTTCTTT. As protein: CSVQPGTGGAGAFF. The chain has TRBV29-1 and TRBJ1-1; 11 bases map to TRBD1. V gave up 5 bases and J gave up 10 bases; unmatched junction bases: 12. There are 14 residues in the CDR3. Germline assignment: CDR1 SQVTM and CDR2 ANQGSEA.

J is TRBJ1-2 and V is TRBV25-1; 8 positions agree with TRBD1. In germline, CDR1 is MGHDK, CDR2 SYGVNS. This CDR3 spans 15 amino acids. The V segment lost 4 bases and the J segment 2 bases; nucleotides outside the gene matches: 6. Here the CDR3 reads CASSGTGFRNYGYTF. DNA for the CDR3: TGTGCCAGCAGTGGGACAGGGTTCAGGAACTATGGCTACACCTTC.

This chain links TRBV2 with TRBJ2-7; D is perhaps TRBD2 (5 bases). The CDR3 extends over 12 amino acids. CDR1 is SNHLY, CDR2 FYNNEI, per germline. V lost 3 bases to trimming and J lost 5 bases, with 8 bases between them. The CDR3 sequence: CASSERDNEQYF. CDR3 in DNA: TGTGCCAGCAGTGAGAGGGATAACGAGCAGTACTTC.

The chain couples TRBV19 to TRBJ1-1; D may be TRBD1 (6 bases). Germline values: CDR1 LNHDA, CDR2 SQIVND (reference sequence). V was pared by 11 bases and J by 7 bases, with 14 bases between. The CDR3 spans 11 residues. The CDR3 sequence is CASGAEGEAFF. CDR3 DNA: TGTGCCTCAGGGGCCGAGGGTGAAGCTTTCTTT. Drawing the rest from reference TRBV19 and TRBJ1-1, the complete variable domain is DGGITQSPKYLFRKEGQNVTLSCEQNLNHDAMYWYRQDPGQGLRLIYYSQIVNDFQKGDIAEGYSVSREKKESFPLTVTSAQKNPTAFYLCASGAEGEAFFGQGTRLTVV.

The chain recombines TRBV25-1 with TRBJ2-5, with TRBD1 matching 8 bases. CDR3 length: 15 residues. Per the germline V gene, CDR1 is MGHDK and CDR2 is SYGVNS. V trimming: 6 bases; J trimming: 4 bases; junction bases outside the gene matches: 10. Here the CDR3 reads CASSNSDRGAETQYF. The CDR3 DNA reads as TGTGCCAGCAGCAACTCTGACAGGGGAGCAGAGACCCAGTACTTC.